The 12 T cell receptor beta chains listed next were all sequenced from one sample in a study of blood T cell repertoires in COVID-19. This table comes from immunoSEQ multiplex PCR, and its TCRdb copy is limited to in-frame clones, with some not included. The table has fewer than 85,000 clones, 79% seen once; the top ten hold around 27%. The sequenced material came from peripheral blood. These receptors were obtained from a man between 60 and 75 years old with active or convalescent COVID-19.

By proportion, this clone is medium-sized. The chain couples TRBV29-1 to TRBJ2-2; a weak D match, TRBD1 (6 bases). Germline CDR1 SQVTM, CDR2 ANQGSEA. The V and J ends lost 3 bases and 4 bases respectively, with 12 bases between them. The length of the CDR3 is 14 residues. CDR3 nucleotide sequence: TGCAGCGTTGACAGGGGCGCAGGCACCGGGGAGCTGTTTTTT. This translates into CSVDRGAGTGELFF.

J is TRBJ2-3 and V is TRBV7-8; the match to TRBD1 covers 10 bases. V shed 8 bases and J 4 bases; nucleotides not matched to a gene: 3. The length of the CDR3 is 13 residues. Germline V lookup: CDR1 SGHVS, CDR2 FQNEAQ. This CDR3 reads CASRQGAADTQYF. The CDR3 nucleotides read TGTGCCAGCCGACAGGGGGCGGCAGATACGCAGTATTTT. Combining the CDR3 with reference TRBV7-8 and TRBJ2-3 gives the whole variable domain GAGVSQSPRYKVAKRGQDVALRCDPISGHVSLFWYQQALGQGPEFLTYFQNEAQLDKSGLPSDRFFAERPEGSVSTLKIQRTQQEDSAVYLCASRQGAADTQYFGPGTRLTVL.

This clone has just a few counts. The CDR3 region has the DNA TGTGCCAGCAGTAACGACGCGGGACGGAGGAATGAGCAGTTCTTC. Its translation: CASSNDAGRRNEQFF. V gene TRBV2 combines with J gene TRBJ2-1; D is perhaps TRBD2 (6 bases). The CDR3 sequence is 15 residues long. Per the germline V gene, CDR1 is SNHLY and CDR2 is FYNNEI. The V and J ends lost 5 bases and 7 bases respectively, with 18 bases between them.

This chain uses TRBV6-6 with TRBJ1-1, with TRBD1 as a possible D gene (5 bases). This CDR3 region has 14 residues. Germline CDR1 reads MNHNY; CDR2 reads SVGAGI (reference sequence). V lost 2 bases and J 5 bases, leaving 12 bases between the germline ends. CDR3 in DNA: TGTGCCAGCAGTTACGCCGGACAAGGGACTGAAGCTTTCTTT. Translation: CASSYAGQGTEAFF.

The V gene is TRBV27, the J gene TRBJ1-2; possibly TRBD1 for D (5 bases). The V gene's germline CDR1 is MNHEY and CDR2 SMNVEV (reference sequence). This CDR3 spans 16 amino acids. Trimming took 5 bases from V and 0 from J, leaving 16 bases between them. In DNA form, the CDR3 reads TGTGCCAGCAGTCCCCTATTATCGGACACTAACTATGGCTACACCTTC. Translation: CASSPLLSDTNYGYTF.

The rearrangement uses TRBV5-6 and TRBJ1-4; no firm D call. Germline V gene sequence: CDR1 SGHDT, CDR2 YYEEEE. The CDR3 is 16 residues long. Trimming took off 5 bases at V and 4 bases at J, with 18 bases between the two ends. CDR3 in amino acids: CASSAPGRAHNEKLFF. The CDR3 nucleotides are TGTGCCAGCAGTGCCCCGGGGAGGGCCCATAATGAAAAACTGTTTTTT.

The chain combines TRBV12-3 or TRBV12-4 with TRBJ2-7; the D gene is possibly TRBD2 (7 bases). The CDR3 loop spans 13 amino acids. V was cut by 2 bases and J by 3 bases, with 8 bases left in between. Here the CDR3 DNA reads TGTGCCAGCAGTTTAAGGGGGGGCTACGAGCAGTACTTC. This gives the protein CASSLRGGYEQYF.

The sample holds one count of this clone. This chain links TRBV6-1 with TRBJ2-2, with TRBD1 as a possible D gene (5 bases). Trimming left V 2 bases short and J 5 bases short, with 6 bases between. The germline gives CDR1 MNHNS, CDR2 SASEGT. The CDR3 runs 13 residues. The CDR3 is CASSEQGTGELFF. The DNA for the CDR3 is TGTGCCAGCAGTGAACAGGGTACCGGGGAGCTGTTTTTT.

In nucleotides, the CDR3 is TGTGCCAGCTCTCAACAGGGCTCGAGTGAAAAACTGTTTTTT. Translating it yields CASSQQGSSEKLFF. The chain carries TRBV18 and TRBJ1-4; D might be TRBD1 (6 bases). V lost 6 bases to trimming and J lost 7 bases, with 15 bases between them. The V gene's germline CDR1 is KGHSH and CDR2 LQKENI. The CDR3 is 14 amino acids.

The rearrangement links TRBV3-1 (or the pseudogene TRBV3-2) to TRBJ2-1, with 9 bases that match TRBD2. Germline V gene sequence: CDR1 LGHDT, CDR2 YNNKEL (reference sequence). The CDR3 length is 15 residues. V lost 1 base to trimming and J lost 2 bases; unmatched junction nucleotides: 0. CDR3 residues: CASSQGGGAYNEQFF. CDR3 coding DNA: TGTGCCAGCAGCCAAGGCGGGGGGGCCTACAATGAGCAGTTCTTC.

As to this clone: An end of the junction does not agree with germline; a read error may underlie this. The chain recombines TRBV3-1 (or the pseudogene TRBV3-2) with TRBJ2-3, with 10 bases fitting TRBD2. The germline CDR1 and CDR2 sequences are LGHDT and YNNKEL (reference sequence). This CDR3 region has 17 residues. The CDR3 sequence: CASTQYSGLAGTDTQYF. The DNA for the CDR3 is TGTGCCAGCACCCAATACTCAGGACTAGCGGGCACAGATACGCAGTATTTT.

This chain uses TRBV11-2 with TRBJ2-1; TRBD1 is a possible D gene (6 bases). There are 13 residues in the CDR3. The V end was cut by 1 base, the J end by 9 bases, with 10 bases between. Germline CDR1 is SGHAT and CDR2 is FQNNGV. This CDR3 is CASSLAGGSEQFF. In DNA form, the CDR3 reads TGTGCCAGCAGCTTAGCTGGGGGCTCTGAGCAGTTCTTC.